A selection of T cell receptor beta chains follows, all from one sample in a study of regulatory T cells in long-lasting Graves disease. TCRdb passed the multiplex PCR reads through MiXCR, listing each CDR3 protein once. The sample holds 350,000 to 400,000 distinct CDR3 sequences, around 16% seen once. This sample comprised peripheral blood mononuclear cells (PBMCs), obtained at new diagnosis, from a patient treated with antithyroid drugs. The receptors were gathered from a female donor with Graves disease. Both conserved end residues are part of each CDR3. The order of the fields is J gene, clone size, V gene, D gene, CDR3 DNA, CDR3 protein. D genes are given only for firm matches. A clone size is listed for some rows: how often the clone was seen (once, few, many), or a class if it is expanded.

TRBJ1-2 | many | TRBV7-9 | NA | TGTGCCAGCAGCTCCACCTATGGCTACACCTTC | CASSSTYGYTF
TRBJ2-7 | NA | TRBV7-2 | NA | NA | CASSFYICSAVGQISYEQYF
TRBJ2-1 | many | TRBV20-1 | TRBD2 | TGCAGTGCTAGAGGGTGGGCGGGAGGTATCAATGAGCAGTTCTTC | CSARGWAGGINEQFF
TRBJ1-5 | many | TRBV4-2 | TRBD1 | TGCGCCAGCAGCCAAGCAACAGGGGGCAATCAGCCCCAGCATTTT | CASSQATGGNQPQHF
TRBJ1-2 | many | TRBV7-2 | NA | TGTGCCAGCAGCACGAGGACAGCCGCAAATTACCTTGGCTACACCTTC | CASSTRTAANYLGYTF
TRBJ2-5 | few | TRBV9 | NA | TGTGCCAGCAGCGAATCCGGGACGCAAGAGACCCAGTACTTC | CASSESGTQETQYF
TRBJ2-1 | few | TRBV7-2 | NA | TGTGCCAGCAGCTTATTGGGCGCTTCGGGGGAACAGTTCTTC | CASSLLGASGEQFF
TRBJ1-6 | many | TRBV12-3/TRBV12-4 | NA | TGTGCCAGCAGTTCCTCTTCACCCCTCCACTTT | CASSSSSPLHF
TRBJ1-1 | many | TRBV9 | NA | TGTGCCAGCAGCGTAGGGGGCAGCGAAGCTTTCTTT | CASSVGGSEAFF
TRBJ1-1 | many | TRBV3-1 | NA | TGTGCCAGCAGCCAAGCTCCTTGGGCAGATATGAACACTGAAGCTTTCTTT | CASSQAPWADMNTEAFF
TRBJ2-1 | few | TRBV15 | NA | TGTGCCACCAGCAGAGATAACCCCCCTTTTAGGTCGTCCCTCTACAATGAGCAGTTCTTC | CATSRDNPPFRSSLYNEQFF
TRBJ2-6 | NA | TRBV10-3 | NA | TGTGCCATCATGGACGGAGACTCTGGGGCCAACGTCCTGACTTTC | CAIMDGDSGANVLTF
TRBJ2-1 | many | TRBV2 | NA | TGTGCCAGCAGTGACCTCCCACTCTCCTACAATGAGCAGTTCTTC | CASSDLPLSYNEQFF
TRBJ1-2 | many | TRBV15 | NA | TGTGCCACCAGCAGCGCTCCGCCCGAATTCTATGGCTACACCTTC | CATSSAPPEFYGYTF
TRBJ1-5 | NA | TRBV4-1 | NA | TGCGCCAGCAGCCTTACCTCGACAGGATTCTTCTATCAGCCCCAGCATTTT | CASSLTSTGFFYQPQHF
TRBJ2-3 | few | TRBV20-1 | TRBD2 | TGCAGTGCTAGATCGCCGGGACTAGAAAAACCTTATAGCACAGATACGCAGTATTTT | CSARSPGLEKPYSTDTQYF
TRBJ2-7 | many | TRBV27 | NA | TGTGCCAGCAGTTCGGGGCACGAGCAGTACTTC | CASSSGHEQYF
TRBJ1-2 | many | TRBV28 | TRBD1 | TGTGCCAGCAGTTTACAGGGGGCCCTGACTAACTATGGCTACACCTTC | CASSLQGALTNYGYTF
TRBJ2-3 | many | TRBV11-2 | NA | TGTGCCAGCAGCTTAGGGGGAGATACGCAGTATTTT | CASSLGGDTQYF
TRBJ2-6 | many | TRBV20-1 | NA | TGCAGTGGTTTTGCGATATCTGGGGCCAACGTCCTGACTTTC | CSGFAISGANVLTF
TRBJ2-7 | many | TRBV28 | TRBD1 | TGTGCCAGCAGTGTACAACAGGGGGCGCTTTCTCCCGAGCAGTACTTC | CASSVQQGALSPEQYF
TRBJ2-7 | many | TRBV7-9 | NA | TGTGCCAGCAGCCGGGCAGAGTATATCCCCAACAACGAGCAGTACTTC | CASSRAEYIPNNEQYF
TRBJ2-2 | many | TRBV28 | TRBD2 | TGTGCCAGCAACCGGCGTGGGTTTAGCGGGAGGGCCGAGACCGGGGAGCTGTTTTTT | CASNRRGFSGRAETGELFF
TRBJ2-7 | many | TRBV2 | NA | TGTGCCAGCATCGCTTACGAGCAGTACTTC | CASIAYEQYF
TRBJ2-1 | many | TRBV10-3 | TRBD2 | TGTGCCATCAGTGAGGGGCGGGAGCTCTACAATGAGCAGTTCTTC | CAISEGRELYNEQFF
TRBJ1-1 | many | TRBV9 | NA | TGTGCCAGCAGCGTAGGGCAGGAGAACACTGAAGCTTTCTTT | CASSVGQENTEAFF
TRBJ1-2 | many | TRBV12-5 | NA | TGTGCTAGTGGTTTGGCAGGGGTTAACTATGGCTACACCTTC | CASGLAGVNYGYTF